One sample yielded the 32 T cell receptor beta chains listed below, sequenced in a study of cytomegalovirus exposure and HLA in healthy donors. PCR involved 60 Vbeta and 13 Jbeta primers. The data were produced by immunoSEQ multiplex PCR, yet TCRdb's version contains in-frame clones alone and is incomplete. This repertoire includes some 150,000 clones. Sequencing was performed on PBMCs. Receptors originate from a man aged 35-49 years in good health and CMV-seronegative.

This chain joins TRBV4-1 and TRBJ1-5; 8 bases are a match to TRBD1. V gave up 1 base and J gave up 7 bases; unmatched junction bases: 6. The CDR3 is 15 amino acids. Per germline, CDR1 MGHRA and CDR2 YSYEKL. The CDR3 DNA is TGCGCCAGCAGCCAAGTGATGGACAGGGACCAGCCCCAGCATTTT. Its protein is CASSQVMDRDQPQHF.

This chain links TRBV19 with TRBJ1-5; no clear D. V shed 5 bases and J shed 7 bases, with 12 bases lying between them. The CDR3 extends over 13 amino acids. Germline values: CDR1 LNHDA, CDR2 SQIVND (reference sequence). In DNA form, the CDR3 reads TGTGCCAGTAGTTTGGTCAGTCTGCAGCCCCAGCATTTT. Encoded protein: CASSLVSLQPQHF. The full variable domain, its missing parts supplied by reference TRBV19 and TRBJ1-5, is DGGITQSPKYLFRKEGQNVTLSCEQNLNHDAMYWYRQDPGQGLRLIYYSQIVNDFQKGDIAEGYSVSREKKESFPLTVTSAQKNPTAFYLCASSLVSLQPQHFGDGTRLSIL.

CDR3 sequence reads: CASSPDRGLTGELFF. The CDR3 coding sequence is TGTGCCAGCAGCCCGGACAGGGGTCTCACCGGGGAGCTGTTTTTT. The chain couples TRBV5-6 to TRBJ2-2, with 9 bases aligning to TRBD1. The germline CDR1 and CDR2 sequences are SGHDT and YYEEEE. V lost 4 bases and J lost 4; bases outside the gene matches: 5. The CDR3 is made up of 15 amino acids.

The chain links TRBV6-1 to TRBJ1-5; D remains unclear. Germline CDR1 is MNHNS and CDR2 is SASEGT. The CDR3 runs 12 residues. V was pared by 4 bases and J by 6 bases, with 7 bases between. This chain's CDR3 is CASSVMRQPQHF. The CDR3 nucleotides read TGTGCCAGCAGTGTAATGCGTCAGCCCCAGCATTTT.

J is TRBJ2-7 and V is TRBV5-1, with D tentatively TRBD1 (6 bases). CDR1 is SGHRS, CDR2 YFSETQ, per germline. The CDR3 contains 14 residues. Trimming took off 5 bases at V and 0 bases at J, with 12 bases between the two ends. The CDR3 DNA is TGCGCCAGCAGTAGAACAGGGATCTCCTACGAGCAGTACTTC. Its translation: CASSRTGISYEQYF.

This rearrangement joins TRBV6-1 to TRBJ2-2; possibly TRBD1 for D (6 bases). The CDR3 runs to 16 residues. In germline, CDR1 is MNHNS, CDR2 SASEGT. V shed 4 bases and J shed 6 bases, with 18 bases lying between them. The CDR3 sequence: CASSVYPQGKAGELFF. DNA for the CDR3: TGTGCCAGCAGTGTCTATCCGCAGGGGAAGGCCGGGGAGCTGTTTTTT.

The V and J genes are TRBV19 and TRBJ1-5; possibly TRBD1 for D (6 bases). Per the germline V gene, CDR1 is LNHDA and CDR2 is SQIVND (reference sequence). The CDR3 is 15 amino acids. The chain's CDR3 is CAASSRGSGNQPQHF. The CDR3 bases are TGTGCAGCAAGTAGTAGGGGGAGTGGCAATCAGCCCCAGCATTTT.

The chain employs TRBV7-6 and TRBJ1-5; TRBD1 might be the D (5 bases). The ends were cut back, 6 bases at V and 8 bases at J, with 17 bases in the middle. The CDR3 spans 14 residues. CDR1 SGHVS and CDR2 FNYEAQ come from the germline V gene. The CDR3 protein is CASRMQQGAEPQHF. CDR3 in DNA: TGTGCCAGCAGGATGCAGCAGGGTGCCGAGCCCCAGCATTTT.

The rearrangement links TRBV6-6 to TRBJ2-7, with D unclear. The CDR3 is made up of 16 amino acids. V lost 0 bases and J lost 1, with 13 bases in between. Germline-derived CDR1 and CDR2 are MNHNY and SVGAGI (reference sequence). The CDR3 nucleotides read TGTGCCAGCAGTTACTCTAGTCATGTTATATCCTACGAGCAGTACTTC. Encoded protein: CASSYSSHVISYEQYF.

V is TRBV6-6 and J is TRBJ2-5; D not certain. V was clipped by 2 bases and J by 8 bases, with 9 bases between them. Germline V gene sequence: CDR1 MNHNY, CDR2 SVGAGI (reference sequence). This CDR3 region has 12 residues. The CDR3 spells CASSYGAETQYF. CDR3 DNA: TGTGCCAGCAGTTACGGAGCAGAAACCCAGTACTTC.

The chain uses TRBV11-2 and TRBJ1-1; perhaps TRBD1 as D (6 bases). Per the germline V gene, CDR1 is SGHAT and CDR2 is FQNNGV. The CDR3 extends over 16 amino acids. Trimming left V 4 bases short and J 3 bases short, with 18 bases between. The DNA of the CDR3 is TGTGCCAGCAGCTCCTGGGGGGGGAGGGGGTACACTGAAGCTTTCTTT. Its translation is CASSSWGGRGYTEAFF.

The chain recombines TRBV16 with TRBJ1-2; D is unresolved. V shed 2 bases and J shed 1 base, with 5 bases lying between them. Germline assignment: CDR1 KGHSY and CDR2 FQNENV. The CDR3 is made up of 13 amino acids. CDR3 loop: CASSQDINYGYTF. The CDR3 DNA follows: TGTGCCAGCAGCCAAGACATTAACTATGGCTACACCTTC.

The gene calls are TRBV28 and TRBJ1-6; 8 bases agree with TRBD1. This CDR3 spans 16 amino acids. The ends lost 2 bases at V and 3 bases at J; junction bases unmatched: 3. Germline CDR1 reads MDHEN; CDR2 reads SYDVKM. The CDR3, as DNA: TGTGCCAGCAGTTTAAGGACAGGGCGCTATAATTCACCCCTCCACTTT. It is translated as CASSLRTGRYNSPLHF.

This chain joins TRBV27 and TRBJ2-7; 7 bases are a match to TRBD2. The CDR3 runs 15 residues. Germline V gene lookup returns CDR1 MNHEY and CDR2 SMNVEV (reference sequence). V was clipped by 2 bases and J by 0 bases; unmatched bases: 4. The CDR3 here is CASSLGWGGSYEQYF. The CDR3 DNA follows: TGTGCCAGCAGTTTAGGTTGGGGGGGCTCCTACGAGCAGTACTTC.

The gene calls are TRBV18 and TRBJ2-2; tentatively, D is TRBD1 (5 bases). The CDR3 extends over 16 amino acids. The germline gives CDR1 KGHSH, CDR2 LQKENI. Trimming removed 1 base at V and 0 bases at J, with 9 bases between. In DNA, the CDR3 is TGTGCCAGCTCACCACAAGGGGCAGCGAACACCGGGGAGCTGTTTTTT. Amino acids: CASSPQGAANTGELFF.

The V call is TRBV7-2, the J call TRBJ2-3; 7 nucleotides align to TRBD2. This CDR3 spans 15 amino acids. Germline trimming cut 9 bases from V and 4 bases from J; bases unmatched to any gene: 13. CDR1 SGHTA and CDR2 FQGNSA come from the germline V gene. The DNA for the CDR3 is TGTGCCAGTATGCGCGGGGGTACCAAGTCAGATACGCAGTATTTT. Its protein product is CASMRGGTKSDTQYF. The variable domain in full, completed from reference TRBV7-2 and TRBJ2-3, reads GAGVSQSPSNKVTEKGKDVELRCDPISGHTALYWYRQSLGQGLEFLIYFQGNSAPDKSGLPSDRFSAERTGGSVSTLTIQRTQQEDSAVYLCASMRGGTKSDTQYFGPGTRLTVL.

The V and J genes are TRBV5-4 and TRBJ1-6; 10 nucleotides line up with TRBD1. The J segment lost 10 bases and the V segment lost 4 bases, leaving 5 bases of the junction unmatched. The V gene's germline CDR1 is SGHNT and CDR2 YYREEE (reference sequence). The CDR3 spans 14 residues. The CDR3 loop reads CASSPGTGVSPLHF. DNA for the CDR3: TGTGCCAGCAGCCCCGGGACAGGGGTATCACCCCTCCACTTT.

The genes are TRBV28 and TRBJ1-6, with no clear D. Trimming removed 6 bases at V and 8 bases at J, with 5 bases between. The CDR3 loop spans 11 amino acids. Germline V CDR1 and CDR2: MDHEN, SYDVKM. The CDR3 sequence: CASSSHSPLHF. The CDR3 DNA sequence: TGTGCCAGCAGCTCCCATTCACCCCTCCACTTT.

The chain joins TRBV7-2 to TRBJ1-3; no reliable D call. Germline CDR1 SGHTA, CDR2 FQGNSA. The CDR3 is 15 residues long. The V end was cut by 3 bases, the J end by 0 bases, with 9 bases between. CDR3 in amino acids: CASSFGPSSGNTIYF. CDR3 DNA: TGTGCCAGCAGCTTCGGTCCTTCCTCTGGAAACACCATATATTTT.

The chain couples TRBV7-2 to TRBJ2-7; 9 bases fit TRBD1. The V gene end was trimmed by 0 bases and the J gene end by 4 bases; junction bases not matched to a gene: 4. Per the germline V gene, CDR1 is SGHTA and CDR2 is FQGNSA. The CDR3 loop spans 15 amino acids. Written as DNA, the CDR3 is TGTGCCAGCAGCTTAGCATGGACAGGGGATTACGAGCAGTACTTC. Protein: CASSLAWTGDYEQYF.

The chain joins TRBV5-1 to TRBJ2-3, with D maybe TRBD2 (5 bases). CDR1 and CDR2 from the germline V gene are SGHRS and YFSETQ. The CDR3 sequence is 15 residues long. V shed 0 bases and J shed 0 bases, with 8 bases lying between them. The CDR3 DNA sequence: TGCGCCAGCAGCTTGGGACTATCTAGCACAGATACGCAGTATTTT. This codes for CASSLGLSSTDTQYF.

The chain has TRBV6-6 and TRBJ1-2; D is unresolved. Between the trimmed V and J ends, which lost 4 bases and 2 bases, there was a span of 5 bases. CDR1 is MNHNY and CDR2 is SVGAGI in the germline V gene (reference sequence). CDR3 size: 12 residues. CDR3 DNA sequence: TGTGCCAGCAGTTCCATCAACTATGGCTACACCTTC. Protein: CASSSINYGYTF.

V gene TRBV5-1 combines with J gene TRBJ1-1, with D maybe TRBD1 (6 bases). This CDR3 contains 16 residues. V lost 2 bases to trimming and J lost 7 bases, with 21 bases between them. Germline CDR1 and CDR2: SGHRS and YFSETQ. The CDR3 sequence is CASSFGGAKMRGEAFF. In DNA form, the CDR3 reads TGCGCCAGCAGCTTTGGGGGGGCCAAAATGAGGGGTGAAGCTTTCTTT.

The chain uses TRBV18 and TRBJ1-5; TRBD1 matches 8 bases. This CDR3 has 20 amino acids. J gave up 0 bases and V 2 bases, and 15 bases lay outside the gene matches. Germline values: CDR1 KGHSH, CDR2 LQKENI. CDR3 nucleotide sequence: TGTGCCAGCTCACCAGTCGGCGTTCGGACAGGGCCATATAGCAATCAGCCCCAGCATTTT. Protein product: CASSPVGVRTGPYSNQPQHF.

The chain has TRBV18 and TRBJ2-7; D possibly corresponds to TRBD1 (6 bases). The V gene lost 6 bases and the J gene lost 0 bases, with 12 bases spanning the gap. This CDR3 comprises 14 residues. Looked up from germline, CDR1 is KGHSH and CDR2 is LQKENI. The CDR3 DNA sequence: TGTGCCAGCTCCCTACAGGGTAGCTCCTACGAGCAGTACTTC. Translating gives CASSLQGSSYEQYF.

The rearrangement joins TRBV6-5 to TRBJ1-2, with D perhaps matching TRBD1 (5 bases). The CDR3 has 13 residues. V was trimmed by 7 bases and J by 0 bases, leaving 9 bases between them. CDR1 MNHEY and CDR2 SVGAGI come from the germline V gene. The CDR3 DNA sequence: TGTGCCAGCAAAGACAGCTCTAACTATGGCTACACCTTC. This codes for CASKDSSNYGYTF.

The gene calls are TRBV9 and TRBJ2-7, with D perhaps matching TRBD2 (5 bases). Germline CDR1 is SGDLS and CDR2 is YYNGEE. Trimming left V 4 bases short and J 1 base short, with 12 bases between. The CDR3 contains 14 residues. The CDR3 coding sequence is TGTGCCAGCAGCCCTTTCGGGGATTCCTACGAGCAGTACTTC. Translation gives CASSPFGDSYEQYF.

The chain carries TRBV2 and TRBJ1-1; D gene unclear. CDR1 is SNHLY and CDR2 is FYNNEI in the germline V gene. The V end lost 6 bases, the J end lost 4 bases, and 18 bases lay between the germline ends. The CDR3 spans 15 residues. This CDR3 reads CASSREGLGSTEAFF. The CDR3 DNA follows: TGTGCCAGCAGCCGGGAAGGGCTGGGGAGCACTGAAGCTTTCTTT.

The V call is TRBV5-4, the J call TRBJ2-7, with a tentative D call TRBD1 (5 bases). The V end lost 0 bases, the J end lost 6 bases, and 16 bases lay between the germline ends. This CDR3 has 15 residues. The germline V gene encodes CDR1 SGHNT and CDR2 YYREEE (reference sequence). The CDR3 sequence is CASSLESGRSGEQYF. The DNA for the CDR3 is TGTGCCAGCAGCTTGGAATCAGGGCGAAGTGGCGAGCAGTACTTC.

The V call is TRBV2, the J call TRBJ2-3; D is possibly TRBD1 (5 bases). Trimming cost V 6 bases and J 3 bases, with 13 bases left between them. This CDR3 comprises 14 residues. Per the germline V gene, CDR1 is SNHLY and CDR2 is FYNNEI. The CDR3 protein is CASRERDSTDTQYF. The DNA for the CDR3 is TGTGCCAGCAGGGAAAGAGACAGTACAGATACGCAGTATTTT.

CDR3 protein: CASSFGSRGPTNEKLFF. CDR3 DNA: TGTGCCAGCAGCTTCGGTAGCAGGGGCCCAACTAATGAAAAACTGTTTTTT. The chain couples TRBV7-2 to TRBJ1-4, with D possibly being TRBD1 (6 bases). CDR1 and CDR2 (germline): SGHTA, FQGNSA. Trimming left V 3 bases short and J 0 bases short, with 14 bases between. CDR3 length equals 17 residues. The whole variable domain, filled in from reference TRBV7-2 and TRBJ1-4, reads GAGVSQSPSNKVTEKGKDVELRCDPISGHTALYWYRQSLGQGLEFLIYFQGNSAPDKSGLPSDRFSAERTGGSVSTLTIQRTQQEDSAVYLCASSFGSRGPTNEKLFFGSGTQLSVL.

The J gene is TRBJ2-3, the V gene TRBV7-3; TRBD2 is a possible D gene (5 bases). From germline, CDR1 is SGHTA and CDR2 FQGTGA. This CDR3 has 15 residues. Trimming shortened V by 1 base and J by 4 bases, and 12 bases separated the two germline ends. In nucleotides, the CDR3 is TGTGCCAGCAGCTTAAACGGGGTTAGCTCAGATACGCAGTATTTT. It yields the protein CASSLNGVSSDTQYF.